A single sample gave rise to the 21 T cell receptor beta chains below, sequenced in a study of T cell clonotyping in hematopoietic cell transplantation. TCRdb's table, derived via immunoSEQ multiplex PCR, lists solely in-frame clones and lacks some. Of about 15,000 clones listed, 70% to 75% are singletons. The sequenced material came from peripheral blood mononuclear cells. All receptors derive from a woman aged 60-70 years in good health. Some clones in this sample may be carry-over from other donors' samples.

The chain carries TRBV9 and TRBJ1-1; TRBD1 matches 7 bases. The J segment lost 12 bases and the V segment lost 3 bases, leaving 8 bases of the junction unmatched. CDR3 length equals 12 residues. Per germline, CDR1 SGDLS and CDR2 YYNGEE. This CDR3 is CASSARQGGTFF. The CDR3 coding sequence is TGTGCCAGCAGCGCACGACAGGGCGGGACTTTCTTT.

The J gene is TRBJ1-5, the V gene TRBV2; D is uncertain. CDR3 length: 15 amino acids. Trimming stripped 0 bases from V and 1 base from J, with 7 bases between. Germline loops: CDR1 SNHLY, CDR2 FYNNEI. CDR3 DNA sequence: TGTGCCAGCAGTGAAGCCGGGCGGAGCAATCAGCCCCAGCATTTT. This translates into CASSEAGRSNQPQHF. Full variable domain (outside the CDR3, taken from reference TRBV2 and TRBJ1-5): EPEVTQTPSHQVTQMGQEVILRCVPISNHLYFYWYRQILGQKVEFLVSFYNNEISEKSEIFDDQFSVERPDGSNFTLKIRSTKLEDSAMYFCASSEAGRSNQPQHFGDGTRLSIL.

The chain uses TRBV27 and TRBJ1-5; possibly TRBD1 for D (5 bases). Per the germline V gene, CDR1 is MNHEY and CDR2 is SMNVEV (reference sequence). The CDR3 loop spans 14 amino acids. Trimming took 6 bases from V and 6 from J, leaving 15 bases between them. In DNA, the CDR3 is TGTGCCAGCAGCCGGACACGGGGTATTCAGCCCCAGCATTTT. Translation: CASSRTRGIQPQHF.

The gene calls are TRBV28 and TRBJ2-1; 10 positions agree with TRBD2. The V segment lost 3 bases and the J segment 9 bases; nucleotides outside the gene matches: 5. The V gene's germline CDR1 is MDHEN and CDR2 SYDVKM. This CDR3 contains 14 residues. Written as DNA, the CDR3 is TGTGCCAGCAGTTTGAGCGGGAGGGCTTTTGAGCAGTTCTTC. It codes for CASSLSGRAFEQFF.

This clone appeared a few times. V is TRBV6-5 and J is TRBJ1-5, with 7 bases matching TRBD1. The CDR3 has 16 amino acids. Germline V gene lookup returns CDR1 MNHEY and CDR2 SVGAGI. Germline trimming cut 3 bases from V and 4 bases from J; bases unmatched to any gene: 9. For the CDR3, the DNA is TGTGCCAGCAGTTATAGTAACAGGGGAACTAATCAGCCCCAGCATTTT. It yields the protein CASSYSNRGTNQPQHF.

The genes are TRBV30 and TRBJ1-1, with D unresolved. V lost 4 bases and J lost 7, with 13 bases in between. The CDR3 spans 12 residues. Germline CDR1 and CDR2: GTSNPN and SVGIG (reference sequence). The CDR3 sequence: CAWISSGVEAFF. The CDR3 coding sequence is TGTGCCTGGATATCATCCGGGGTTGAAGCTTTCTTT.

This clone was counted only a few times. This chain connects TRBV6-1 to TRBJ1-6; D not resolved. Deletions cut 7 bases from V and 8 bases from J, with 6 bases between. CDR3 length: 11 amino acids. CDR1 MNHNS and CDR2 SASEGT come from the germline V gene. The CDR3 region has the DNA TGTGCCAGCAACGCAGATTCACCCCTCCACTTT. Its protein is CASNADSPLHF.

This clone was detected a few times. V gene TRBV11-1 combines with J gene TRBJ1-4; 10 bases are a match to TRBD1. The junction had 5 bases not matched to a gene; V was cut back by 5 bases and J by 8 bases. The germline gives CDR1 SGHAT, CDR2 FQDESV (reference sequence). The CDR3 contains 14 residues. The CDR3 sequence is CASSPGTGVEKLFF. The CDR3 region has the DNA TGTGCCAGCAGCCCGGGGACAGGGGTCGAAAAACTGTTTTTT.

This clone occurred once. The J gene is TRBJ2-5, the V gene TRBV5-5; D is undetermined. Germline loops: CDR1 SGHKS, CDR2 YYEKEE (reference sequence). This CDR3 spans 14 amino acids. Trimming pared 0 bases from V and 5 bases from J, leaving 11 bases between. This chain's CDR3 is CASSLGHYRETQYF. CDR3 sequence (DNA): TGTGCCAGCAGCTTGGGTCACTATCGGGAGACCCAGTACTTC.

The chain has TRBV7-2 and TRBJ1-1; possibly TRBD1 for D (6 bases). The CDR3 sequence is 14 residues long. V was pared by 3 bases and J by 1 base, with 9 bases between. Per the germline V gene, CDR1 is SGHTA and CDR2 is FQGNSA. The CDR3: CASSFGQQNTEAFF. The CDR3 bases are TGTGCCAGCAGCTTTGGACAGCAGAACACTGAAGCTTTCTTT.

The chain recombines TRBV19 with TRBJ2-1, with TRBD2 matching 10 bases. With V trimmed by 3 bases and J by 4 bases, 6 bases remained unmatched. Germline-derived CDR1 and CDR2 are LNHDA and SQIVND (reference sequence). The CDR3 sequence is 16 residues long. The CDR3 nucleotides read TGTGCCAGTAGTATGGTTCTAGCGGGGGAGTACAATGAGCAGTTCTTC. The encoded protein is CASSMVLAGEYNEQFF.

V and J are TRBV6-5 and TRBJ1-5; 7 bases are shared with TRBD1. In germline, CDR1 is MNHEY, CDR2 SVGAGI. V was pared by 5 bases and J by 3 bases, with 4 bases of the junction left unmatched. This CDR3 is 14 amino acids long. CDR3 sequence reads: CASSKGQYNQPQHF. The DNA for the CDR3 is TGTGCCAGCAGTAAGGGACAGTACAATCAGCCCCAGCATTTT.

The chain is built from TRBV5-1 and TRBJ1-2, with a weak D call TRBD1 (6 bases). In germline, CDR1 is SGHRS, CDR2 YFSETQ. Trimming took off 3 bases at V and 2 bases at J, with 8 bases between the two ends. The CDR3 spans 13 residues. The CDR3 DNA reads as TGCGCCAGCAGCTCCACAGGGAACTATGGCTACACCTTC. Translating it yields CASSSTGNYGYTF.

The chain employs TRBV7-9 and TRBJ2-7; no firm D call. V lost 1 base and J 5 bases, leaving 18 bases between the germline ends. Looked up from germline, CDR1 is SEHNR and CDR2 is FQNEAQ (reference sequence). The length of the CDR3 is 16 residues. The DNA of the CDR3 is TGTGCCAGCAGCTTAGTGGATAGGGCTCTTACCCACGAGCAGTACTTC. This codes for CASSLVDRALTHEQYF. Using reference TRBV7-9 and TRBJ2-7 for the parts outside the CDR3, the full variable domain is DTGVSQNPRHKITKRGQNVTFRCDPISEHNRLYWYRQTLGQGPEFLTYFQNEAQLEKSRLLSDRFSAERPKGSFSTLEIQRTEQGDSAMYLCASSLVDRALTHEQYFGPGTRLTVT.

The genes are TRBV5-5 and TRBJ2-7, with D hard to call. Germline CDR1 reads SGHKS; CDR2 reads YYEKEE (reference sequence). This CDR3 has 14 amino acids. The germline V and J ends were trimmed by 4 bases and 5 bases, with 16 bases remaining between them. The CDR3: CASSLGSGSHEQYF. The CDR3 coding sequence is TGTGCCAGCAGCCTGGGGTCAGGTTCCCACGAGCAGTACTTC.

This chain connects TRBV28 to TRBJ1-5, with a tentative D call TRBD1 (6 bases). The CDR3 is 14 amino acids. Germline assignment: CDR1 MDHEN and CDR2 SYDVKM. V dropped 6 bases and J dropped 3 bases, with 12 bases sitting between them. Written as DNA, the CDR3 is TGTGCCAGCAGAACAGGGACACCCAATCAGCCCCAGCATTTT. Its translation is CASRTGTPNQPQHF.

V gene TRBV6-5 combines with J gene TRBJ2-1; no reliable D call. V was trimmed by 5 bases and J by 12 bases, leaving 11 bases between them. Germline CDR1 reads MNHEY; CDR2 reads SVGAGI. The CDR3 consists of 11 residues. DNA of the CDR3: TGTGCCAGCAGTAAGGCCGGTGGGCAGTTCTTC. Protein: CASSKAGGQFF.

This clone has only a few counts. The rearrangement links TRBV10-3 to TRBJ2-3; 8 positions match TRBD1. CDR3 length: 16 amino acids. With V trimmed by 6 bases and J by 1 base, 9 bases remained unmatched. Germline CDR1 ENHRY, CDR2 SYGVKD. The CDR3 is CAIRADRAWGTDTQYF. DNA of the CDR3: TGTGCCATCAGAGCGGACAGGGCTTGGGGCACAGATACGCAGTATTTT.

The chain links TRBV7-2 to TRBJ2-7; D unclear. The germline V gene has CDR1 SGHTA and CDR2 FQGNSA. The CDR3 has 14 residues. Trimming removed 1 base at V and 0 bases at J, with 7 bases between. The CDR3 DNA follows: TGTGCCAGCAGCTTAGGCAGGCCCTCCTACGAGCAGTACTTC. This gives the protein CASSLGRPSYEQYF. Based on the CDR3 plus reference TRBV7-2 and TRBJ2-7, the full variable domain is GAGVSQSPSNKVTEKGKDVELRCDPISGHTALYWYRQSLGQGLEFLIYFQGNSAPDKSGLPSDRFSAERTGGSVSTLTIQRTQQEDSAVYLCASSLGRPSYEQYFGPGTRLTVT.

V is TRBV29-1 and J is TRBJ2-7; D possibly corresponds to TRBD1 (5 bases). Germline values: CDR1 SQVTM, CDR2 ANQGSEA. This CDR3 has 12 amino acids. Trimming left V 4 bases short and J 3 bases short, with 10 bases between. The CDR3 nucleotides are TGCAGCGTTGGACAGTCCGGCTACGAGCAGTACTTC. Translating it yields CSVGQSGYEQYF.

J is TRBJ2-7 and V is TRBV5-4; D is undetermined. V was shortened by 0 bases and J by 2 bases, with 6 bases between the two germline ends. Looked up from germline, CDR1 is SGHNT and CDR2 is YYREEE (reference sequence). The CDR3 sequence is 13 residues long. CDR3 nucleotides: TGTGCCAGCAGCTTGGGAGGCCCCTACGAGCAGTACTTC. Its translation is CASSLGGPYEQYF. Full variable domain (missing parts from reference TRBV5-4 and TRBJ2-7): ETGVTQSPTHLIKTRGQQVTLRCSSQSGHNTVSWYQQALGQGPQFIFQYYREEENGRGNFPPRFSGLQFPNYSSELNVNALELDDSALYLCASSLGGPYEQYFGPGTRLTVT.